The rows below give T cell receptor beta chains drawn from one sample of a study of CD8 T cells in Susac syndrome. In TCRdb, the immunoSEQ multiplex PCR reads were re-called with MiXCR into one record per CDR3 protein. The table lists some 99,000 distinct CDR3 sequences, around 95% of them singletons, with approximately 0.092% in the top ten. Sequencing used CD4+ T cells from PBMCs. The receptor set was obtained from a human donor in good health. The CDR3 runs from the conserved cysteine through the conserved F or W. Each record gives: J gene, V gene, D gene, clone size, CDR3 protein, CDR3 DNA. A D gene is named only where the DNA matches it firmly. Clone size is given for some rows only: seen once, a few or many times, or a class if the clone is expanded.

j_call: TRBJ1-3
v_call: TRBV3-1
d_call: TRBD1
clone_size: -
cdr3_aa: CASSQYRGQWRNTIYF
cdr3_nt: TGTGCCAGCAGCCAATACAGGGGGCAGTGGAGAAACACCATATATTTT

j_call: TRBJ2-7
v_call: TRBV12-3/TRBV12-4
d_call: -
clone_size: -
cdr3_aa: CASTQPNGYEQYF
cdr3_nt: TGTGCCAGCACTCAACCAAATGGCTACGAGCAGTACTTC

j_call: TRBJ2-1
v_call: TRBV5-4
d_call: -
clone_size: -
cdr3_aa: CASSLDLGGEQFF
cdr3_nt: TGTGCCAGCAGCTTGGATCTAGGGGGTGAGCAGTTCTTC

j_call: TRBJ1-5
v_call: TRBV6-5
d_call: -
clone_size: -
cdr3_aa: CASSYRENQPQHF
cdr3_nt: TGTGCCAGCAGTTACCGGGAAAACCAGCCCCAGCATTTT

j_call: TRBJ2-5
v_call: TRBV30
d_call: -
clone_size: -
cdr3_aa: CAWMGLKETQYF
cdr3_nt: TGTGCCTGGATGGGGCTAAAAGAGACCCAGTACTTC

j_call: TRBJ2-1
v_call: TRBV7-2
d_call: -
clone_size: -
cdr3_aa: CASSSTPRTSYNEQFF
cdr3_nt: TGTGCCAGCAGCTCCACTCCCCGAACTTCCTACAATGAGCAGTTCTTC

j_call: TRBJ2-7
v_call: TRBV7-9
d_call: TRBD2
clone_size: -
cdr3_aa: CASRGSGSGYEQYF
cdr3_nt: TGTGCCAGCAGGGGTAGCGGGAGCGGCTACGAGCAGTACTTC

j_call: TRBJ1-3
v_call: TRBV9
d_call: -
clone_size: -
cdr3_aa: CASSVGEFGNTIYF
cdr3_nt: TGTGCCAGCAGCGTAGGGGAGTTTGGAAACACCATATATTTT

j_call: TRBJ2-7
v_call: TRBV20-1
d_call: -
clone_size: once
cdr3_aa: CSAPPGPQRYEQYF
cdr3_nt: TGCAGTGCCCCCCCTGGACCTCAGAGATACGAGCAGTACTTC

j_call: TRBJ2-7
v_call: TRBV24-1
d_call: -
clone_size: -
cdr3_aa: CATSDLRQVWSYEQYF
cdr3_nt: TGTGCCACCAGTGATTTACGGCAAGTTTGGTCCTACGAGCAGTACTTC

j_call: TRBJ2-2
v_call: TRBV5-1
d_call: -
clone_size: -
cdr3_aa: CASSLITGDGTGELFF
cdr3_nt: TGCGCCAGCAGCTTGATAACGGGAGACGGGACCGGGGAGCTGTTTTTT

j_call: TRBJ2-3
v_call: TRBV7-2
d_call: TRBD2
clone_size: -
cdr3_aa: CASSTRGLAGIDTQYF
cdr3_nt: TGTGCCAGCAGCACGAGAGGACTAGCGGGGATAGATACGCAGTATTTT

j_call: TRBJ2-7
v_call: TRBV2
d_call: -
clone_size: -
cdr3_aa: CAIRDAYEQYF
cdr3_nt: TGTGCCATCCGGGACGCTTACGAGCAGTACTTC

j_call: TRBJ2-5
v_call: TRBV20-1
d_call: -
clone_size: -
cdr3_aa: CSARQTGLAETQYF
cdr3_nt: TGCAGTGCTAGACAGACGGGGCTAGCGGAGACCCAGTACTTC

j_call: TRBJ1-1
v_call: TRBV23-1
d_call: -
clone_size: -
cdr3_aa: CASSQSFRCEAFF
cdr3_nt: TGCGCCAGCAGTCAATCCTTTCGTTGTGAAGCTTTCTTT

j_call: TRBJ2-5
v_call: TRBV4-1
d_call: -
clone_size: -
cdr3_aa: CASSQAKETQYF
cdr3_nt: TGCGCCAGCAGCCAAGCGAAAGAGACCCAGTACTTC

j_call: TRBJ2-3
v_call: TRBV29-1
d_call: -
clone_size: -
cdr3_aa: CSVAPRQEDTQYF
cdr3_nt: TGCAGCGTTGCCCCCCGACAGGAGGATACGCAGTATTTT

j_call: TRBJ1-3
v_call: TRBV7-9
d_call: -
clone_size: -
cdr3_aa: CASSVRNSGNTIYF
cdr3_nt: TGTGCCAGCAGCGTACGGAACTCTGGAAACACCATATATTTT

j_call: TRBJ2-5
v_call: TRBV18
d_call: TRBD1
clone_size: -
cdr3_aa: CASSTGGRFQETQYF
cdr3_nt: TGTGCCAGCTCAACAGGGGGCAGGTTCCAAGAGACCCAGTACTTC

j_call: TRBJ2-5
v_call: TRBV18
d_call: TRBD1
clone_size: -
cdr3_aa: CASSPQSQGAWETQYF
cdr3_nt: TGTGCCAGCTCACCACAGTCACAGGGGGCTTGGGAGACCCAGTACTTC